The 2 T cell receptor beta chains presented below share a single source sample, sequenced in a study of blood T cell repertoires in COVID-19. Assay used: immunoSEQ multiplex PCR; TCRdb lists only in-frame clones, some missing. The sample shows under 300,000 clones, about 85% of them seen only once. The sequencing sample was made of peripheral blood. The origin of the receptors is a man under 40 who had recovered from COVID-19.

V usage is TRBV5-1 and J usage is TRBJ2-4; 8 bases match TRBD1. Germline assignment: CDR1 SGHRS and CDR2 YFSETQ. V lost 4 bases, J lost 10 bases, and 13 bases stayed unmatched. The CDR3 extends over 15 amino acids. The DNA of the CDR3 is TGCGCCAGCAGCACAGGACAGGGAGAAGTATGGATTCAGTACTTC. Amino acids: CASSTGQGEVWIQYF.

In its sample, this clone was seen once. The chain employs TRBV7-9 and TRBJ2-3; 9 bases align to TRBD2. CDR1 is SEHNR, CDR2 FQNEAQ, per germline (reference sequence). After removal of 4 bases from V and 4 bases from J, the junction contained 6 bases not matched to a gene. CDR3 size: 15 residues. CDR3 residues: CASSSLAGDADTQYF. In DNA form, the CDR3 reads TGTGCCAGCAGCTCCTTAGCGGGGGACGCAGATACGCAGTATTTT.